The clone carrying this TCR beta chain was seen many times. Its matching antigen is unknown. The data belong to a study of T-cell memory formation after mild COVID-19. Study as a whole: The TCR clusters were mostly specific to one donor.

Notes on the study in general: Pre-infection memory already had some responding clones, implying cross-reactive memory joined. Later expanders leaned toward CD4+, whereas clones contracting from day 15 to 85 were balanced CD4/CD8.

TCRdb reprocessed the 5' RACE reads with MiXCR, giving one entry per CDR3 protein. The sample has tens of thousands of distinct CDR3 sequences, roughly 21% seen once. The CDR3 length is 15 residues. After removal of 2 bases from V and 4 bases from J, the junction contained 6 bases not matched to a gene. Germline values: CDR1 SGHVS, CDR2 FQNEAQ. The sample comprised PBMCs or a T cell subset sorted from them (not recorded which). The receptor comes from an adult who had mild COVID-19 (a few samples of this study predate the infection). Cell type and time point are not known. The rearrangement links TRBV7-8 to TRBJ2-7, with 9 bases aligning to TRBD1. The CDR3 DNA reads as TGTGCCAGCAGCTTAACGGGACAGGGATTTTACGAGCAGTACTTC. It yields the protein CASSLTGQGFYEQYF.